This T cell receptor (beta chain) derives from a study of beta chain features in type 1 diabetes. The sequenced template was cDNA made from the entire isolated RNA. TCRdb's table, derived via immunoSEQ multiplex PCR, lists solely in-frame clones and lacks some. The sample records a few hundred thousand clones, over 9% being singletons. Points from the study as a whole: For Type 1 diabetes patients, all four CD4+ subsets carried TCRB CDR3s that were moderately but significantly shorter.

This clone is classed as medium-sized. No antigen is known for it. Within the sample, other DNA sequences also encode this same CDR3. The length of the CDR3 is 14 residues. Germline V gene lookup returns CDR1 MDHEN and CDR2 SYDVKM. With 8 bases clipped from V and 7 bases from J, the junction kept 9 bases outside the gene matches. The chain uses TRBV28 and TRBJ2-1; 9 bases map to TRBD2. The source of this sequence is a man aged 30 to 45 with type 1 diabetes. Sequenced: central memory CD4+ T cells from blood. Here the CDR3 reads CASSLAGARNEQFF. The CDR3, as DNA: TGTGCCAGCTCGTTAGCGGGAGCTCGTAATGAGCAGTTCTTC.